This T cell receptor (beta chain) stems from a study of T-cell reconstitution after alpha-beta-depleted transplantation in children. Study-level points and caveats: The main origin of T-cell counts and diversity one year after transplant was newly produced T cells. Approximately two months post-transplant, alpha-beta T cells reportedly originated from several hundred expanded graft clones. Day-60 TCRbeta diversity that was high in some patients was derived from surviving recipient T cells and thymic progenitors.

This clonotype came up a few times. Its target is unknown. As it was prepared, the TCRbeta library received unique molecular identifiers. Using its own MiXCR run on the PCR reads, TCRdb lists one record per CDR3 protein. The repertoire consists of around 580,000 distinct CDR3 sequences, with 27% occurring once and the leading ten covering less than 40%. Germline trimming cut 4 bases from V and 1 base from J; bases unmatched to any gene: 3. This CDR3 spans 15 amino acids. The V gene's germline CDR1 is SGHRS and CDR2 YFSETQ. This specimen was PBMCs, taken before TCRalphabeta/CD19-depleted stem cell transplant. The receptor was isolated from a boy under two years old with Wiskott-Aldrich syndrome, due to receive a stem cell transplant. The J gene is TRBJ2-2, the V gene TRBV5-1, with 8 bases lining up with TRBD1. The DNA for the CDR3 is TGCGCCAGCAGCCCGGGACAGGTGAACACCGGGGAGCTGTTTTTT. Its protein is CASSPGQVNTGELFF. The full variable domain, completed using reference TRBV5-1 and TRBJ2-2, is KAGVTQTPRYLIKTRGQQVTLSCSPISGHRSVSWYQQTPGQGLQFLFEYFSETQRNKGNFPGRFSGRQFSNSRSEMNVSTLELGDSALYLCASSPGQVNTGELFFGEGSRLTVL.